This TCR beta chain was recovered during a study of radiation and T cells in renal cell carcinoma. Here immunoSEQ multiplex PCR was the method, and the copy in TCRdb shows in-frame clones only, minus some. The table records 120,000 to 150,000 clones, less than 85% of them present only once. The CDR3 extends over 15 amino acids. From germline, CDR1 is LGHNA and CDR2 YNFKEQ. Trimming stripped 0 bases from V and 3 bases from J, with 11 bases between. The time point is: baseline pretreatment blood. The treatment denotes: 15 Gy SBRT to primary tumor, nephrectomy 4 weeks later. This rearrangement joins TRBV4-2 to TRBJ1-1; D not certain. The sequence came from a woman aged 50 to 60 with renal cell carcinoma. The input for sequencing was blood, taken from a patient whose treatment included radiotherapy and nephrectomy. Here the CDR3 DNA reads TGTGCCAGCAGCCAAGACCCGGCGAGGTACACTGAAGCTTTCTTT. Translation: CASSQDPARYTEAFF.